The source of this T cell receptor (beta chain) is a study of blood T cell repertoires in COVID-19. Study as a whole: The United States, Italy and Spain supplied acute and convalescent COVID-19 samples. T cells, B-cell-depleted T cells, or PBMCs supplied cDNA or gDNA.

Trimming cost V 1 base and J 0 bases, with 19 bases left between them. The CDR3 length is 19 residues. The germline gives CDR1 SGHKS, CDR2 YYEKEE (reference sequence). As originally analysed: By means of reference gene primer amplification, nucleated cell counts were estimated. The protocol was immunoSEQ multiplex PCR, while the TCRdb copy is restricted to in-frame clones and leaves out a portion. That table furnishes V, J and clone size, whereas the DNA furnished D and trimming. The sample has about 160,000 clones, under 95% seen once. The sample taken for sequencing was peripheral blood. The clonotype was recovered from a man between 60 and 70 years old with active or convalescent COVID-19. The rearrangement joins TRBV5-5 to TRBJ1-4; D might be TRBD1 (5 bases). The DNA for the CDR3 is TGTGCCAGCAGCTTGAGGCCGGGACTCAAGAGGGCAACTAATGAAAAACTGTTTTTT. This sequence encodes CASSLRPGLKRATNEKLFF.